This TCR beta chain was sequenced for a study of cytomegalovirus exposure and HLA in healthy donors. The PCR employed 60 Vbeta primers together with 13 Jbeta primers. The assay was immunoSEQ multiplex PCR, and TCRdb's table has in-frame clones only and misses some. The table has approximately 170,000 clones, approximately 83% seen once; the top ten hold 0.95% to 1.5%. The receptor was isolated from a boy younger than 10 in good health and CMV-seronegative. The sample was PBMCs.

This CDR3 is CASSLAGNTGELFF. The CDR3 DNA is TGTGCCAGCAGCTTGGCTGGCAACACCGGGGAGCTGTTTTTT. The chain links TRBV11-3 to TRBJ2-2; D gene uncertain. Trimming removed 3 bases from V and 2 bases from J, with 7 bases in between. The CDR3 covers 14 residues. Germline CDR1 SGHNT, CDR2 YENEEA.